One sample yielded the 28 T cell receptor beta chains listed below, sequenced in a study of blood T cells in healthy people across ages. For the second PCR, which ran for about 6 to 12 cycles, a sample-barcoded 5' primer and a J-beta primer mix were used. TCRdb itself ran the 5' RACE reads through MiXCR, one entry per CDR3 protein. Of 1.5 million to 2 million distinct CDR3 sequences listed, about 30% are singletons. The specimen was blood. The receptors shown here come from a woman aged 30 to 39 in good health.

The gene calls are TRBV11-2 and TRBJ1-1, with TRBD1 identical over 8 bases. This CDR3 has 14 amino acids. Germline V gene sequence: CDR1 SGHAT, CDR2 FQNNGV. J gave up 10 bases and V 6 bases, and 13 bases lay outside the gene matches. For the CDR3, the DNA is TGTGCCAGCAGAAAAAATCAGGGGGCTGTGGGAGCTTTCTTT. This sequence encodes CASRKNQGAVGAFF.

On this clonotype itself: This CDR3 is missing its conserved last phenylalanine or tryptophan, likely due to a read error. The chain combines TRBV5-1 with TRBJ2-5; D remains ambiguous. CDR3 length: 13 amino acids. Germline V gene lookup returns CDR1 SGHRS and CDR2 YFSETQ. V lost 0 bases and J 5 bases, leaving 8 bases between the germline ends. The CDR3 nucleotides read TGCGCCAGCAGCTTGGGCGGTTCGGAGACCCAGTACTGC. Translated, it gives CASSLGGSETQYC.

This clonotype was recorded only once. J is TRBJ2-7 and V is TRBV5-1; 10 positions match TRBD1. CDR1 SGHRS and CDR2 YFSETQ come from the germline V gene. V gave up 9 bases and J gave up 0 bases; unmatched junction bases: 9. The CDR3 spans 15 residues. The CDR3 DNA reads TGCGCCAACCAAGTCAGGACAGGGGGCTCCTACGAGCAGTACTTC. Translated, it gives CANQVRTGGSYEQYF. The full variable domain, completed using reference TRBV5-1 and TRBJ2-7, is KAGVTQTPRYLIKTRGQQVTLSCSPISGHRSVSWYQQTPGQGLQFLFEYFSETQRNKGNFPGRFSGRQFSNSRSEMNVSTLELGDSALYLCANQVRTGGSYEQYFGPGTRLTVT.

In the case of this clonotype: One end of the junction is discordant with germline, which a read error may explain. CDR3 nucleotide sequence: TGTGCCAGCAGCTACCGGCAAGGGACCCAGTACTTC. It yields the protein CASSYRQGTQYF. The chain recombines TRBV7-2 with TRBJ2-5; D ambiguous. Germline loops: CDR1 SGHTA, CDR2 FQGNSA. The CDR3 has 12 residues.

The chain couples TRBV9 to TRBJ2-5; a weak D match, TRBD1 (7 bases). The V end was cut by 0 bases, the J end by 11 bases, with 20 bases between. The germline V gene has CDR1 SGDLS and CDR2 YYNGEE. The CDR3 loop spans 15 amino acids. The CDR3 region is CASSVAAGGSGEQYF. Here the CDR3 DNA reads TGTGCCAGCAGCGTAGCCGCAGGGGGGTCCGGAGAGCAGTACTTC.

This clonotype turned up a few times. This sequence joins TRBV28 and TRBJ2-7; D ambiguous. The CDR3 has 13 residues. CDR1 is MDHEN, CDR2 SYDVKM, per germline. V was pared by 5 bases and J by 5 bases, with 13 bases between. CDR3 in amino acids: CASSSYMGHEQYF. The CDR3 DNA is TGTGCCAGCAGTAGCTACATGGGCCACGAGCAGTACTTC.

The chain employs TRBV5-5 and TRBJ2-1, with 9 bases aligning to TRBD2. V shed 2 bases, J shed 5 bases, and the junction held 5 bases outside the gene matches. In germline, CDR1 is SGHKS, CDR2 YYEKEE (reference sequence). This CDR3 spans 15 amino acids. This CDR3 is CASSLLSGSHNEQFF. In DNA, the CDR3 is TGTGCCAGCAGCTTACTTAGCGGGAGCCACAATGAGCAGTTCTTC. The full variable domain, its missing parts supplied by reference TRBV5-5 and TRBJ2-1, is DAGVTQSPTHLIKTRGQQVTLRCSPISGHKSVSWYQQVLGQGPQFIFQYYEKEERGRGNFPDRFSARQFPNYSSELNVNALLLGDSALYLCASSLLSGSHNEQFFGPGTRLTVL.

The chain employs TRBV7-6 and TRBJ1-6; TRBD1 matches 7 bases. Per the germline V gene, CDR1 is SGHVS and CDR2 is FNYEAQ. CDR3 size: 15 residues. With 5 bases clipped from V and 7 bases from J, the junction kept 8 bases outside the gene matches. The CDR3 DNA follows: TGTGCCAGCAGCAACCCCGGGACAGTAAATTCACCCCTCCACTTT. It specifies CASSNPGTVNSPLHF.

There are many counts of this clonotype. This rearrangement joins TRBV7-9 to TRBJ2-7; D ambiguous. The germline V gene encodes CDR1 SEHNR and CDR2 FQNEAQ (reference sequence). Trimming took off 5 bases at V and 7 bases at J, with 18 bases between the two ends. The CDR3 length is 14 residues. The DNA of the CDR3 is TGTGCCAGCAGCCCGCGGACCCCGGATTGGGAGCAGTACTTC. Its translation is CASSPRTPDWEQYF.

Ten or more counts support this clonotype. This rearrangement joins TRBV11-2 to TRBJ2-1; the D gene could be TRBD1 or TRBD2 (5 bases each). V dropped 4 bases and J dropped 7 bases, with 17 bases sitting between them. The CDR3 totals 15 residues. CDR1 and CDR2 (germline): SGHAT, FQNNGV. In DNA form, the CDR3 reads TGTGCCAGCAGCTCGGGACGGACAACTTTTAATGAGCAGTTCTTC. Translated: CASSSGRTTFNEQFF.

V is TRBV10-3 and J is TRBJ2-5; perhaps D is TRBD1 or TRBD2 (6 bases each). The V end lost 8 bases, the J end lost 5 bases, and 21 bases lay between the germline ends. The CDR3 is made up of 15 amino acids. CDR1 is ENHRY and CDR2 is SYGVKD in the germline V gene. The CDR3 DNA follows: TGTGCCATCCAAATGTCAAGGGGGGCGGGGGAGACCCAGTACTTC. It is translated as CAIQMSRGAGETQYF.

This clonotype has at least ten counts. The chain has TRBV29-1 and TRBJ2-7; 11 nucleotides agree with TRBD2. With V trimmed by 5 bases and J by 4 bases, 1 base remained unmatched. This CDR3 spans 12 amino acids. CDR1 is SQVTM, CDR2 ANQGSEA, per germline. CDR3 nucleotides: TGCAGCGTTACTAGCGGGAGATACGAGCAGTACTTC. Translation: CSVTSGRYEQYF.

This clonotype was counted at least ten times. This chain uses TRBV28 with TRBJ2-4, with D tentatively TRBD1 or TRBD2 (5 bases each). Germline lookup yields CDR1 MDHEN and CDR2 SYDVKM. There are 14 residues in the CDR3. V was clipped by 2 bases and J by 13 bases, with 18 bases between them. The CDR3 sequence is CASSLGGRAGIQYF. CDR3 bases: TGTGCCAGCAGTTTAGGGGGACGCGCAGGGATCCAGTACTTC. The full variable domain, rest sourced from reference TRBV28 and TRBJ2-4, is DVKVTQSSRYLVKRTGEKVFLECVQDMDHENMFWYRQDPGLGLRLIYFSYDVKMKEKGDIPEGYSVSREKKERFSLILESASTNQTSMYLCASSLGGRAGIQYFGAGTRLSVL.

This clonotype was detected many times. The rearrangement joins TRBV14 to TRBJ2-4, with TRBD2 matching 7 bases. Germline CDR1 reads SGHDN; CDR2 reads FVKESK. The CDR3 spans 15 residues. The V gene end was trimmed by 0 bases and the J gene end by 6 bases; junction bases not matched to a gene: 5. CDR3 protein: CASSQEASGGNIQYF. CDR3 nucleotide sequence: TGTGCCAGCAGCCAAGAGGCTAGCGGAGGAAACATTCAGTACTTC. Drawing the rest from reference TRBV14 and TRBJ2-4, the complete variable domain is EAGVTQFPSHSVIEKGQTVTLRCDPISGHDNLYWYRRVMGKEIKFLLHFVKESKQDESGMPNNRFLAERTGGTYSTLKVQPAELEDSGVYFCASSQEASGGNIQYFGAGTRLSVL.

This chain uses TRBV6-1 with TRBJ2-3; TRBD2 aligns across 13 bases. The V gene's germline CDR1 is MNHNS and CDR2 SASEGT. CDR3 length: 17 amino acids. After removal of 5 bases from V and 3 bases from J, the junction contained 8 bases not matched to a gene. The CDR3 sequence is CASSKFGTSGATDTQYF. As DNA, the CDR3 is TGTGCCAGCAGTAAATTTGGGACTAGCGGGGCTACAGATACGCAGTATTTT.

Comments on this clonotype: A single base separates this from a much larger clone, so it may be a read error. The chain recombines TRBV7-2 with TRBJ2-4, with D possibly being TRBD2 (5 bases). Germline V CDR1 and CDR2: SGHTA, FQGNSA. CDR3 size: 14 residues. The CDR3 sequence: CAGSPLLDVGVQYF. The CDR3 nucleotides read TGTGCCGGCAGCCCTCTTCTGGACGTGGGAGTTCAGTACTTC.

Note on this clonotype: The junction does not match germline at one end; this may be a read error. The CDR3 protein is CANSQGLAGGPYEQYF. CDR3 nucleotides: TGTGCCAACAGCCAGGGTCTAGCGGGGGGGCCTTACGAGCAGTACTTC. The chain carries TRBV3-1 and TRBJ2-7; TRBD2 agrees at 12 bases. Germline lookup yields CDR1 LGHDT and CDR2 YNNKEL (reference sequence). The CDR3 is 16 amino acids.

The chain joins TRBV7-9 to TRBJ2-5, with 10 bases that match TRBD1. CDR3 length: 15 residues. Germline loops: CDR1 SEHNR, CDR2 FQNEAQ (reference sequence). V was clipped by 1 base and J by 7 bases; unmatched bases: 6. The CDR3 sequence is CASSLVQGQGSTQYF. CDR3 DNA sequence: TGTGCCAGCAGCTTAGTTCAGGGACAGGGGTCGACCCAGTACTTC.

The chain joins TRBV10-3 to TRBJ2-5; unclear D gene. The J call is doubtful: the DNA matches TRBJ2-7 better. CDR1 and CDR2 from the germline V gene are ENHRY and SYGVKD. CDR3 length equals 15 residues. The CDR3 sequence is CAISESPSLMYEQYF. The CDR3 DNA sequence: TGTGCCATCAGTGAGAGTCCTAGTCTTATGTACGAGCAGTACTTC.

The J gene is TRBJ2-7, the V gene TRBV7-9; unclear D gene. Trimming stripped 5 bases from V and 0 bases from J, with 11 bases between. Germline CDR1 and CDR2: SEHNR and FQNEAQ (reference sequence). The CDR3 has 14 amino acids. For the CDR3, the DNA is TGTGCCAGCAGCCCCAAGAGTAGCTCCTACGAGCAGTACTTC. As protein: CASSPKSSSYEQYF. Variable domain in full (rest from reference TRBV7-9 and TRBJ2-7): DTGVSQNPRHKITKRGQNVTFRCDPISEHNRLYWYRQTLGQGPEFLTYFQNEAQLEKSRLLSDRFSAERPKGSFSTLEIQRTEQGDSAMYLCASSPKSSSYEQYFGPGTRLTVT.

The V call is TRBV30, the J call TRBJ2-3; the D gene could be TRBD1 or TRBD2 (5 bases each). V gave up 0 bases and J gave up 1 base, with 11 bases separating them. The CDR3 has 15 amino acids. Per germline, CDR1 GTSNPN and CDR2 SVGIG (reference sequence). The CDR3 loop is CAWSVRVGGTDTQYF. CDR3 DNA sequence: TGTGCCTGGAGTGTACGGGTGGGGGGCACAGATACGCAGTATTTT. Together with reference TRBV30 and TRBJ2-3, the CDR3 gives the full variable domain: SQTIHQWPATLVQPVGSPLSLECTVEGTSNPNLYWYRQAAGRGLQLLFYSVGIGQISSEVPQNLSASRPQDRQFILSSKKLLLSDSGFYLCAWSVRVGGTDTQYFGPGTRLTVL.

The table lists this clonotype with a few counts. Possible read error: a much larger clone is one base away. This chain uses TRBV10-3 with TRBJ2-7; D not certain. Trimming stripped 5 bases from V and 3 bases from J, with 11 bases between. Germline CDR1 ENHRY, CDR2 SYGVKD. The CDR3 has 13 amino acids. The CDR3 sequence is CAISSESGYEQYF. The DNA for the CDR3 is TGTGCCATCAGTTCGGAGTCAGGCTACGAGCAGTACTTC.

Many counts were recorded for this clonotype. CDR3 sequence reads: CAISESSLAGDYEQYF. CDR3 in DNA: TGTGCCATCAGTGAGTCGAGTTTAGCGGGGGACTACGAGCAGTACTTC. The rearrangement uses TRBV10-3 and TRBJ2-7, with 9 bases aligning to TRBD2. After removal of 0 bases from V and 3 bases from J, the junction contained 6 bases not matched to a gene. This CDR3 has 16 amino acids. In germline, CDR1 is ENHRY, CDR2 SYGVKD.

V is TRBV6-2 or TRBV6-3 and J is TRBJ2-1; the match to TRBD2 covers 11 bases. V gave up 3 bases and J gave up 8 bases; unmatched junction bases: 9. The CDR3 is made up of 16 amino acids. Germline assignment: CDR1 MNHEY and CDR2 SVGEGT. CDR3 bases: TGTGCCAGCAGTTATCCTAGCGGGAGGCCCGGGGATGAGCAGTTCTTC. Protein sequence: CASSYPSGRPGDEQFF.

This clonotype was observed at least ten times. This chain links TRBV20-1 with TRBJ2-1; 12 nucleotides align to TRBD2. Per the germline V gene, CDR1 is DFQATT and CDR2 is SNEGSKA (reference sequence). The CDR3 totals 14 residues. The junction had 3 bases not matched to a gene; V was cut back by 5 bases and J by 4 bases. CDR3 DNA: TGCAGTGCTGACGGACTAGCGGGATACAATGAGCAGTTCTTC. This codes for CSADGLAGYNEQFF.

This clonotype was seen more than once but under ten times. The J gene is TRBJ2-5, the V gene TRBV12-5, with TRBD2 matching over 12 bases. Unmatched junction bases numbered 12, after V lost 5 bases and J lost 11 bases. Germline CDR1 and CDR2: LGHNT and FRNRAP. The CDR3 sequence is 15 residues long. The CDR3 nucleotides are TGTGCTAGTGGTCACCGACTAGCGGGGGTGTGGGAGCAGTACTTC. Protein: CASGHRLAGVWEQYF.

This chain joins TRBV6-1 and TRBJ1-2, with 9 bases identical to TRBD1. The J segment lost 6 bases and the V segment lost 3 bases, leaving 11 bases of the junction unmatched. Germline CDR1 reads MNHNS; CDR2 reads SASEGT. This CDR3 region has 16 residues. The CDR3 coding sequence is TGTGCCAGCAGTGACCGCCGGGACAGGGTGGGAGATGGCTACACCTTC. This codes for CASSDRRDRVGDGYTF.

Only a few counts were recorded for this clonotype. This rearrangement joins TRBV7-2 to TRBJ1-2; D call uncertain. Germline assignment: CDR1 SGHTA and CDR2 FQGNSA. With 6 bases removed from V and 4 bases from J, the gap between germline ends came to 15 bases. The CDR3 consists of 14 residues. CDR3 amino acids: CASSPDTRFYGYTF. The CDR3 bases are TGTGCCAGCAGTCCCGACACTCGGTTCTATGGCTACACCTTC.